The 30 T cell receptor beta chains below come from one sample, sequenced in a study of kidney transplant recipient with SARS-CoV-2 infection. One entry per CDR3 protein, called by TCRdb with MiXCR from the reads. The sample shows approximately 240,000 distinct CDR3 sequences, around 30% of them seen only once. Sequenced here: a blood sample, sampled at baseline and on approximately day 120 from a kidney transplant recipient. These receptors were obtained from a male patient between 25 and 39 years old who had COVID-19 and was a kidney transplant recipient. Part of the T cell pool may stem from the graft donor.

The table lists this clonotype with many counts. This sequence joins TRBV27 and TRBJ1-6, with TRBD1 matching over 7 bases. The CDR3 covers 12 residues. CDR1 is MNHEY and CDR2 is SMNVEV in the germline V gene (reference sequence). The ends lost 8 bases at V and 10 bases at J; junction bases unmatched: 5. CDR3: CASRRGQSPLHF. CDR3 nucleotide sequence: TGTGCCAGCCGCCGGGGACAGTCACCCCTCCACTTT.

A remark on this clonotype: A much larger clone is a single base away; this may be a read error. The chain employs TRBV3-1 and TRBJ1-2; D may be TRBD1 (5 bases). CDR1 is LGHDT and CDR2 is YNNKEL in the germline V gene (reference sequence). This CDR3 spans 15 amino acids. The CDR3 DNA reads as TGTGCCAGCAGCCGGACTTCCTGGGGGGGTGGTGGCTGCACCTTC. It encodes CASSRTSWGGGGCTF.

This chain uses TRBV5-4 with TRBJ1-2; D gene ambiguous. Between the trimmed V and J ends, which lost 6 bases and 4 bases, there was a span of 22 bases. The germline CDR1 and CDR2 sequences are SGHNT and YYREEE (reference sequence). The length of the CDR3 is 16 residues. This CDR3 reads CASICVVPGKTYGYTF. DNA for the CDR3: TGTGCCAGCATCTGTGTCGTACCAGGAAAGACCTATGGCTACACCTTC.

This clonotype appeared many times. This chain links TRBV11-3 with TRBJ2-7; a weak D match, TRBD2 (6 bases). The V end was cut by 5 bases, the J end by 1 base, with 6 bases between. CDR1 is SGHNT, CDR2 YENEEA, per germline. The CDR3 is 12 residues long. The CDR3 spells CASSGGSYEQYF. CDR3 DNA: TGTGCCAGCAGCGGGGGGTCCTACGAGCAGTACTTC. Using reference TRBV11-3 and TRBJ2-7 for the parts outside the CDR3, the full variable domain is EAGVVQSPRYKIIEKKQPVAFWCNPISGHNTLYWYLQNLGQGPELLIRYENEEAVDDSQLPKDRFSAERLKGVDSTLKIQPAELGDSAVYLCASSGGSYEQYFGPGTRLTVT.

Ten or more counts support this clonotype. The rearrangement links TRBV6-5 to TRBJ1-2; D gene uncertain. CDR3 length: 17 amino acids. With 5 bases removed from V and 4 bases from J, the gap between germline ends came to 23 bases. Per the germline V gene, CDR1 is MNHEY and CDR2 is SVGAGI. The CDR3 nucleotides read TGTGCCAGCAGTGGTCATGTGGAATGTAGAAAGACCTATGGCTACACCTTC. The encoded protein is CASSGHVECRKTYGYTF.

This clonotype has a handful of counts. The rearrangement joins TRBV7-9 to TRBJ2-3; possible D gene TRBD2, 5 bases. Trimming removed 5 bases at V and 5 bases at J, with 20 bases between. Germline V lookup: CDR1 SEHNR, CDR2 FQNEAQ (reference sequence). CDR3 length equals 16 residues. Here the CDR3 reads CASSPRIASLGDTQYF. In nucleotides, the CDR3 is TGTGCCAGCAGCCCCCGGATAGCGAGCTTAGGAGATACGCAGTATTTT.

This clonotype was recorded many times. The J gene is TRBJ2-1, the V gene TRBV2; tentatively, D is TRBD1 (6 bases). The germline V gene encodes CDR1 SNHLY and CDR2 FYNNEI. V shed 6 bases and J shed 5 bases, with 11 bases lying between them. The CDR3 is 13 amino acids. For the CDR3, the DNA is TGTGCCAGCAGGGATTCAGGGGACAATGAGCAGTTCTTC. Its translation is CASRDSGDNEQFF.

The chain uses TRBV6-2 or TRBV6-3 and TRBJ2-5, with 7 positions matching TRBD2. CDR1 is MNHEY, CDR2 SVGEGT, per germline. The trim removed 8 bases at V and 2 bases at J, leaving 14 bases unmatched. CDR3 length: 16 amino acids. The CDR3 bases are TGTGCCAGCCAGGATCTTGTGGGGAGGGTTCAAGAGACCCAGTACTTC. It is translated as CASQDLVGRVQETQYF.

In this sample, this clonotype turned up many times. V gene TRBV4-3 combines with J gene TRBJ1-2; no reliable D call. The CDR3 spans 17 residues. Per germline, CDR1 LGHNA and CDR2 YSLEER. V lost 3 bases to trimming and J lost 4 bases, with 21 bases between them. CDR3 amino acids: CASSHSIGRRKTYGYTF. The DNA of the CDR3 is TGCGCCAGCAGCCACAGTATAGGACGTCGAAAGACCTATGGCTACACCTTC.

There are many counts of this clonotype. The CDR3 here is CASKNRGPGNTIYF. The CDR3 DNA is TGTGCCAGCAAAAACAGGGGTCCAGGAAACACCATATATTTT. V gene TRBV3-1 combines with J gene TRBJ1-3, with 7 bases lining up with TRBD1. The V segment lost 7 bases and the J segment 4 bases; nucleotides outside the gene matches: 7. The CDR3 has 14 amino acids. Germline loops: CDR1 LGHDT, CDR2 YNNKEL (reference sequence).

Regarding this clonotype: A much more abundant neighbour one base away suggests this may be a read error. The V and J genes are TRBV9 and TRBJ2-2; D gene ambiguous. Trimming stripped 7 bases from V and 0 bases from J, with 16 bases between. Germline lookup yields CDR1 SGDLS and CDR2 YYNGEE. The CDR3 runs to 16 residues. The CDR3 DNA follows: TGTGCCAGCGGTGCTGGGTCGTTCGCGAACACCGGGGAGCTGTTTTTT. It yields the protein CASGAGSFANTGELFF. Full variable domain (remainder filled in from reference TRBV9 and TRBJ2-2): DSGVTQTPKHLITATGQRVTLRCSPRSGDLSVYWYQQSLDQGLQFLIQYYNGEERAKGNILERFSAQQFPDLHSELNLSSLELGDSALYFCASGAGSFANTGELFFGEGSRLTVL.

The gene calls are TRBV10-3 and TRBJ1-1; D not resolved. Germline V gene data show CDR1 as ENHRY and CDR2 as SYGVKD. V was shortened by 7 bases and J by 1 base, with 13 bases between the two germline ends. The CDR3 sequence is 14 residues long. CDR3 residues: CAIKPVPGNTEAFF. The CDR3 DNA reads TGTGCCATCAAACCGGTCCCAGGGAACACTGAAGCTTTCTTT.

This clonotype was counted many times. V and J are TRBV2 and TRBJ2-7, with 8 positions matching TRBD1. This CDR3 contains 15 residues. Germline CDR1 reads SNHLY; CDR2 reads FYNNEI. Trimming took 6 bases from V and 3 from J; bases not matched to a gene: 10. The CDR3 reads CASRVNRGTHYEQYF. The CDR3 DNA reads as TGTGCCAGCAGGGTCAACAGGGGGACTCACTACGAGCAGTACTTC.

Concerning this clonotype itself: Possible read error: a much larger clone is one base away. The chain has TRBV6-6 and TRBJ1-3; no clear D gene. The V gene's germline CDR1 is MNHNY and CDR2 SVGAGI (reference sequence). The CDR3 contains 13 residues. The CDR3 DNA follows: TGTGCCAGCGGTTACTTAGGGGGAAACACCATATATTTT. The encoded protein is CASGYLGGNTIYF.

Comments on this clonotype: This may come from a read error, since a much larger clone is one base off. The V and J genes are TRBV4-1 and TRBJ2-6; a possible D gene is TRBD2 (6 bases). The CDR3 covers 16 residues. The germline V gene has CDR1 MGHRA and CDR2 YSYEKL. CDR3 in amino acids: CASSQDLRGGVYERYF. The CDR3 DNA is TGCGCCAGCAGCCAAGATTTAAGGGGAGGAGTCTACGAGCGGTACTTC.

This clonotype was detected ten times or more. The chain is built from TRBV21-1 and TRBJ2-7; no check of the table's D call, TRBD1, against the DNA was made. TRBV21-1 is reported as a pseudogene. This CDR3 contains 14 residues. The CDR3 DNA reads as TGTGCCAGCAGCCAGAATAAGGACAGGGACGAGCAGTACTTC. This sequence encodes CASSQNKDRDEQYF.

At least ten counts were recorded for this clonotype. The rearrangement uses TRBV9 and TRBJ1-2; D not resolved. Germline V gene lookup returns CDR1 SGDLS and CDR2 YYNGEE. This CDR3 contains 16 residues. The V end lost 7 bases, the J end lost 4 bases, and 23 bases lay between the germline ends. CDR3 DNA: TGTGCCAGCGCCCGGCCGTACTCAAGAAAGACCTATGGCTACACCTTC. It encodes CASARPYSRKTYGYTF.

This clonotype was seen repeatedly, ten times or more. The rearrangement uses TRBV6-2 or TRBV6-3 and TRBJ1-1; no definite D call. CDR3 length equals 16 residues. V lost 6 bases, J lost 0 bases, and 17 bases lay in between. Germline loops: CDR1 MNHEY, CDR2 SVGEGT. The CDR3 protein is CASSVAGPLMNTEAFF. Here the CDR3 DNA reads TGTGCCAGCAGCGTCGCAGGTCCCCTAATGAACACTGAAGCTTTCTTT.

This clonotype has at least ten counts. The gene calls are TRBV4-1 and TRBJ2-7; no definite D call. Germline V gene data show CDR1 as MGHRA and CDR2 as YSYEKL. V was pared by 3 bases and J by 3 bases, with 12 bases between. The CDR3 covers 14 residues. The CDR3 here is CASSQGTAHYEQYF. The CDR3 nucleotides read TGCGCCAGCAGCCAGGGTACAGCTCACTACGAGCAGTACTTC.

This clonotype was counted many times. The V and J genes are TRBV9 and TRBJ2-7; TRBD1 is a possible D gene (6 bases). The CDR3 runs 15 residues. CDR1 is SGDLS, CDR2 YYNGEE, per germline. The germline V and J ends were trimmed by 8 bases and 4 bases, with 22 bases remaining between them. The CDR3 is CASSVGALSTYEQYF. The CDR3 nucleotides are TGTGCCAGTAGTGTGGGGGCACTCTCGACTTACGAGCAGTACTTC.

Regarding this clonotype: A much larger clone is a single base away; this may be a read error. The chain employs TRBV8-2 and TRBJ1-2. TRBV8-2 is a known pseudogene. This CDR3 region has 16 residues. CDR3 coding DNA: TGTGGCAGTCAATGGGTTGATAGCCGAAAGTCCTATGGCTACACCTTC. It encodes CGSQWVDSRKSYGYTF.

The sample holds many counts of this clonotype. The rearrangement uses TRBV6-5 and TRBJ1-4; D gene unclear. From germline, CDR1 is MNHEY and CDR2 SVGAGI. V lost 4 bases and J 5 bases, leaving 5 bases between the germline ends. This CDR3 has 12 residues. CDR3 sequence: CASSSRNEKLFF. The CDR3 nucleotides are TGTGCCAGCAGTTCGAGGAATGAAAAACTGTTTTTT.

As concerns this clonotype: Since a much larger clone is just one base distant, this may be a read error. The chain is built from TRBV12-3 or TRBV12-4 and TRBJ1-5; D not resolved. The CDR3 covers 15 residues. V shed 6 bases and J shed 2 bases, with 14 bases lying between them. CDR3 nucleotides: TGTGCCAGCAGGGACCCTCCGGCGGGCAATCAGCCCCAGCATTTT. Protein sequence: CASRDPPAGNQPQHF.

Remarks on this clonotype: Given a much more abundant clone one base away, this may be a read error. CDR3 sequence reads: CASGERHLRKTYGYTF. The CDR3 nucleotides read TGTGCCAGCGGAGAACGTCATCTACGAAAGACCTATGGCTACACCTTC. The rearrangement links TRBV5-8 to TRBJ1-2; D uncertain. V dropped 7 bases and J dropped 4 bases, with 23 bases sitting between them. The CDR3 length is 16 residues. Germline V CDR1 and CDR2: SGHTS, YDEGEE.

Notes on this clonotype: A much larger clone lies one base from this, so it may be a read error. The rearrangement links TRBV6-6 to TRBJ2-4; D perhaps matches TRBD1 (6 bases). With the DNA end fitting TRBJ2-7 better, the J assignment may be wrong. CDR1 and CDR2 (germline): MNHNY, SVGAGI (reference sequence). The CDR3 contains 15 residues. The CDR3 loop reads CASRDPGTSIYEQYF. CDR3 nucleotides: TGTGCCAGCAGAGACCCAGGGACATCCATCTACGAGCAGTACTTC.

A note on this clonotype: This could be a read error, since a much larger clone is one nucleotide away. The V and J genes are TRBV7-2 and TRBJ1-3; perhaps TRBD1 as D (5 bases). This CDR3 is built from 18 residues. Germline V gives CDR1 SGHTA, CDR2 FQGNSA. The CDR3, as DNA: TGTGCCAGCAGCCCCCGCCCCCTGATGGGGACGGGGGGAAACATCATATATTTT. Translated, it gives CASSPRPLMGTGGNIIYF.

A note on this clonotype: This sequence may be a read error, since a much larger clone differs from it by one base. This chain joins TRBV12-3 or TRBV12-4 and TRBJ2-1; 8 bases agree with TRBD1. The V segment lost 5 bases and the J segment 4 bases; nucleotides outside the gene matches: 10. This CDR3 has 16 residues. The CDR3 protein is CASSPQTGQAYNEQFF. CDR3 DNA: TGTGCCAGCAGTCCTCAAACGGGACAGGCTTACAATGAGCAGTTCTTC.

This clonotype was detected many times. The V and J genes are TRBV12-3 or TRBV12-4 and TRBJ2-1; D might be TRBD1 or TRBD2, each matching 6 bases. Deletions cut 5 bases from V and 9 bases from J, with 14 bases between. This CDR3 region has 13 residues. For the CDR3, the DNA is TGTGCCAGCAGTCTATTGGAGGGGGGTGAGCAGTTCTTC. It yields the protein CASSLLEGGEQFF.

This clonotype showed up many times. V is TRBV28 and J is TRBJ1-2, with TRBD1 as a possible D gene (5 bases). Germline CDR1 is MDHEN and CDR2 is SYDVKM. Trimming left V 5 bases short and J 4 bases short, with 8 bases between. This CDR3 contains 12 residues. The CDR3 sequence is CASSQGTYGYTF. In nucleotides, the CDR3 is TGTGCCAGCAGTCAAGGGACCTATGGCTACACCTTC.

In the case of this clonotype: Germline and junction disagree at one end, which may indicate a read error. This rearrangement joins TRBV3-1 to TRBJ2-7; 9 nucleotides match TRBD2. The CDR3 is 15 amino acids. The V gene's germline CDR1 is LGHDT and CDR2 YNNKEL (reference sequence). The CDR3 region has the DNA TGTGCCGGCAGCCAAGGGTTAGCGGGAGTCGACGAGCAGTACTTC. It is translated as CAGSQGLAGVDEQYF.